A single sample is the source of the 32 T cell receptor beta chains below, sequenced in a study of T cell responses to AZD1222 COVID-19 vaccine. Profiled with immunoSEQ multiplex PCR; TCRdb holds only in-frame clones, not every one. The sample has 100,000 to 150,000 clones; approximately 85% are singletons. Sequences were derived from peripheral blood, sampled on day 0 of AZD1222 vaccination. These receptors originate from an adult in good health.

DNA of the CDR3: TGCGCCAGCCGAGACGGGACGGGAACCTACGAGCAGTACTTC. Its protein is CASRDGTGTYEQYF. This chain connects TRBV5-1 to TRBJ2-7; tentatively, D is TRBD1 or TRBD2 (5 bases each). CDR1 SGHRS and CDR2 YFSETQ come from the germline V gene. This CDR3 has 14 amino acids. Trimming removed 7 bases at V and 2 bases at J, with 16 bases between.

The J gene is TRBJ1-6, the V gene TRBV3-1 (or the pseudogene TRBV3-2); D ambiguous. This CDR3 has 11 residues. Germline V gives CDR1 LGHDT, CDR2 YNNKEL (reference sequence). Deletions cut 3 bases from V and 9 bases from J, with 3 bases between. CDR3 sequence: CASSQSSPLHF. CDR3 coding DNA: TGTGCCAGCAGCCAGAGTTCACCCCTCCACTTT.

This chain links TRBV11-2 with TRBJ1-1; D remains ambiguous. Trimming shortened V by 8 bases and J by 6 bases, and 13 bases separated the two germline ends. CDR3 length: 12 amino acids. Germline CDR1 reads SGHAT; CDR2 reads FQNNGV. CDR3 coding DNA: TGTGCCAGCCAACGGGGAGGGCCTGAAGCTTTCTTT. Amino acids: CASQRGGPEAFF.

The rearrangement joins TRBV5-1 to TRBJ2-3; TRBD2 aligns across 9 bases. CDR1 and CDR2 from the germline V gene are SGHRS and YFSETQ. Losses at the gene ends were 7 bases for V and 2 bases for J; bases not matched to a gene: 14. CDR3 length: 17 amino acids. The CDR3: CASRVGRASGTTDTQYF. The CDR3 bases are TGCGCCAGCCGGGTTGGAAGGGCTAGCGGGACCACAGATACGCAGTATTTT.

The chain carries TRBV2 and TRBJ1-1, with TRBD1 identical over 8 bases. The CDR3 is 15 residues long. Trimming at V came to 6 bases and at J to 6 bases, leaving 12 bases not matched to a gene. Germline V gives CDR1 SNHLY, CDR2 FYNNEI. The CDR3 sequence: CASRDREIIRAEAFF. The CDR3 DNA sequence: TGTGCCAGCAGGGACAGGGAGATAATCCGTGCTGAAGCTTTCTTT.

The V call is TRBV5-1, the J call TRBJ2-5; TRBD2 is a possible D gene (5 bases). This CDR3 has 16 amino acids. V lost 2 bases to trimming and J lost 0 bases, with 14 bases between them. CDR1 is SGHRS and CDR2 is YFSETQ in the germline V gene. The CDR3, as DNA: TGCGCCAGCAGCTTAACCCATAGCGCAAACCAAGAGACCCAGTACTTC. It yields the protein CASSLTHSANQETQYF.

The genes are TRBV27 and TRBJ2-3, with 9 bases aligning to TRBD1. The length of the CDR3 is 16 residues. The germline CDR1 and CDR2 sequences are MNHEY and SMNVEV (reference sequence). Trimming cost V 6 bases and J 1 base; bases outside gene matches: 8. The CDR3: CASRRLGTGRTDTQYF. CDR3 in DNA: TGTGCCAGCAGACGCCTCGGGACAGGGCGCACAGATACGCAGTATTTT.

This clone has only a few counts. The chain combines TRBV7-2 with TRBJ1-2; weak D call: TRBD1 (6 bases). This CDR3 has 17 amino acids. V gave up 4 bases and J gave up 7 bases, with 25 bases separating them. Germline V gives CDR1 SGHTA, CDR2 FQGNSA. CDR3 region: CASSSGRVSGVGGGYTF. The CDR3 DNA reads TGTGCCAGCAGCTCGGGGAGGGTGTCAGGGGTAGGAGGTGGCTACACCTTC.

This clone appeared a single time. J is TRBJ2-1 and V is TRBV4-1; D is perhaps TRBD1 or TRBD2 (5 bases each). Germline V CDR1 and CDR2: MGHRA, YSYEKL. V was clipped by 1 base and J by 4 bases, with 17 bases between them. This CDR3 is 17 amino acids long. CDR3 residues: CASSQGGLGDGYNEQFF. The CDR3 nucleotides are TGCGCCAGCAGCCAAGGAGGTTTGGGGGACGGGTACAATGAGCAGTTCTTC.

CDR3 residues: CASSPTSYSTDTQYF. The CDR3 nucleotides are TGTGCCAGCAGCCCCACTAGTTATAGCACAGATACGCAGTATTTT. This chain connects TRBV3-1 (or the pseudogene TRBV3-2) to TRBJ2-3; tentatively, D is TRBD2 (5 bases). Trimming cost V 4 bases and J 0 bases, with 11 bases left between them. The CDR3 is made up of 15 amino acids. From germline, CDR1 is LGHDT and CDR2 YNNKEL (reference sequence).

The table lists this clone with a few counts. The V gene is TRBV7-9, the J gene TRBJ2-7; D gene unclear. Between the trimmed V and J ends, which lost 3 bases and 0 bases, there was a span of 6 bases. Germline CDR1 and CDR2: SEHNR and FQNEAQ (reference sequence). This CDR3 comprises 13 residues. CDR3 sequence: CASSFVLSYEQYF. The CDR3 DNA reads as TGTGCCAGCAGCTTTGTTCTCTCCTACGAGCAGTACTTC.

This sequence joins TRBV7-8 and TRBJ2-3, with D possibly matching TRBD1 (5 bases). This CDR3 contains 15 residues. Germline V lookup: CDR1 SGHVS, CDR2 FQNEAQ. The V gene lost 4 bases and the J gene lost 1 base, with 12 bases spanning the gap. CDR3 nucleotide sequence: TGTGCCAGCAGCTCCTGGGGCGAGGGCACAGATACGCAGTATTTT. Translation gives CASSSWGEGTDTQYF.

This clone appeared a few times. CDR3 region: CASSLVGGELGTEAFF. CDR3 in DNA: TGTGCCAGCAGCTTGGTCGGGGGCGAATTGGGGACTGAAGCTTTCTTT. The gene calls are TRBV5-8 and TRBJ1-1, with a possible D match to TRBD1 (6 bases). V was shortened by 0 bases and J by 5 bases, with 17 bases between the two germline ends. Germline CDR1 SGHTS, CDR2 YDEGEE. CDR3 length equals 16 residues.

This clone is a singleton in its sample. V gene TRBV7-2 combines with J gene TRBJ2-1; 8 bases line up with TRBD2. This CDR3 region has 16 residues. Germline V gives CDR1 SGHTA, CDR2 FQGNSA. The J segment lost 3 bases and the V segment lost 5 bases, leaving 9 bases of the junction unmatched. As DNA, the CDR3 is TGTGCCAGCAGCGCATGGACTAGCCGGGGCTACAATGAGCAGTTCTTC. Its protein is CASSAWTSRGYNEQFF.

The CDR3 reads CASSDGTGRGNSPLHF. CDR3 coding DNA: TGCGCCAGCAGCGACGGGACAGGACGGGGGAATTCACCCCTCCACTTT. The V and J genes are TRBV5-1 and TRBJ1-6; 8 bases are shared with TRBD1. CDR3 length: 16 amino acids. Germline lookup yields CDR1 SGHRS and CDR2 YFSETQ. V shed 4 bases and J 7 bases; nucleotides not matched to a gene: 10.

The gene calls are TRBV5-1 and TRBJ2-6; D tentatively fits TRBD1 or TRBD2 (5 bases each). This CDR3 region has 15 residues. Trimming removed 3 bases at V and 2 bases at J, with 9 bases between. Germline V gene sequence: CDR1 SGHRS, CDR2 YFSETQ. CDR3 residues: CASSWGSAGANVLTF. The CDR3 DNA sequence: TGCGCCAGCAGCTGGGGGTCAGCTGGGGCCAACGTCCTGACTTTC. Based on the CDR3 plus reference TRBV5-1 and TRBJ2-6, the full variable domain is KAGVTQTPRYLIKTRGQQVTLSCSPISGHRSVSWYQQTPGQGLQFLFEYFSETQRNKGNFPGRFSGRQFSNSRSEMNVSTLELGDSALYLCASSWGSAGANVLTFGAGSRLTVL.

The CDR3 reads CASSPDHNGNQPQHF. The DNA of the CDR3 is TGTGCCAGCTCACCTGACCATAATGGCAATCAGCCCCAGCATTTT. The rearrangement joins TRBV18 to TRBJ1-5; D gene unclear. Germline lookup yields CDR1 KGHSH and CDR2 LQKENI. This CDR3 comprises 15 residues. Trimming pared 3 bases from V and 2 bases from J, leaving 11 bases between.

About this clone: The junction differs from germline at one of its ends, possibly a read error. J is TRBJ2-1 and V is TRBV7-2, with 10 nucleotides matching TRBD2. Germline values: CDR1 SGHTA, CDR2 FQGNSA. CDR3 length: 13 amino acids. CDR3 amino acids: CASSLLAGEFRIF. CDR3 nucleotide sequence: TGTGCCAGCAGCTTACTAGCGGGAGAGTTTAGAATCTTC. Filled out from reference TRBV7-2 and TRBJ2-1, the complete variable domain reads GAGVSQSPSNKVTEKGKDVELRCDPISGHTALYWYRQSLGQGLEFLIYFQGNSAPDKSGLPSDRFSAERTGGSVSTLTIQRTQQEDSAVYLCASSLLAGEFRIFGPGTRLTVL.

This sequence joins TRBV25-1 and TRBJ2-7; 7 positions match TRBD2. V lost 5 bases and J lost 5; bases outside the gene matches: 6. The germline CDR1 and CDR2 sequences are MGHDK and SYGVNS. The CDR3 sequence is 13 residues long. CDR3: CASSRSGTNEQYF. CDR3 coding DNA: TGTGCCAGCAGTAGAAGCGGGACCAACGAGCAGTACTTC.

CDR3 bases: TGTGCCAGCTTTACGTGGGCTAGCGGTCCCTACGAGCAGTACTTC. It specifies CASFTWASGPYEQYF. The chain joins TRBV6-4 to TRBJ2-7; TRBD2 agrees at 7 bases. This CDR3 region has 15 residues. Germline lookup yields CDR1 MRHNA and CDR2 SNTAGT. With 8 bases clipped from V and 2 bases from J, the junction kept 12 bases outside the gene matches.

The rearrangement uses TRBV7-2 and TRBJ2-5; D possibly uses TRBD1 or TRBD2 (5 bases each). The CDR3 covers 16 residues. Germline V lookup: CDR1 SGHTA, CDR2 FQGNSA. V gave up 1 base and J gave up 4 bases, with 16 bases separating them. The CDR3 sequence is CASSLVPWGNSETQYF. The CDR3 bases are TGTGCCAGCAGCTTAGTACCTTGGGGGAATTCAGAGACCCAGTACTTC. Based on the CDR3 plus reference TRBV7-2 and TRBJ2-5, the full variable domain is GAGVSQSPSNKVTEKGKDVELRCDPISGHTALYWYRQSLGQGLEFLIYFQGNSAPDKSGLPSDRFSAERTGGSVSTLTIQRTQQEDSAVYLCASSLVPWGNSETQYFGPGTRLLVL.

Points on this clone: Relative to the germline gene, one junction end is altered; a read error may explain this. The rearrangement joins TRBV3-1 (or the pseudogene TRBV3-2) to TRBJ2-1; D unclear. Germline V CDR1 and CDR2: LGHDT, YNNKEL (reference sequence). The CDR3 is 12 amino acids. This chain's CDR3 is CASSDNYNEQFF. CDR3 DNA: TGTGCCAGCAGCGACAACTACAACGAGCAGTTCTTC.

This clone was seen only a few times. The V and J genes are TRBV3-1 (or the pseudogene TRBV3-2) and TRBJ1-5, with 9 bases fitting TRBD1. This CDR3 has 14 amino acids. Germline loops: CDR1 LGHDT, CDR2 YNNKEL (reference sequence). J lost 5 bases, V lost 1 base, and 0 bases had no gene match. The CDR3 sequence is CASSQGTGDQPQHF. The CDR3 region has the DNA TGTGCCAGCAGCCAAGGGACAGGGGATCAGCCCCAGCATTTT.

The CDR3 spells CASSYNPPGAYEQYF. Here the CDR3 DNA reads TGTGCCAGCAGTTACAACCCCCCAGGGGCCTACGAGCAGTACTTC. This rearrangement joins TRBV6-5 to TRBJ2-7, with D perhaps TRBD1 (6 bases). CDR3 length: 15 amino acids. Germline V lookup: CDR1 MNHEY, CDR2 SVGAGI. The V gene lost 2 bases and the J gene lost 2 bases, with 13 bases spanning the gap.

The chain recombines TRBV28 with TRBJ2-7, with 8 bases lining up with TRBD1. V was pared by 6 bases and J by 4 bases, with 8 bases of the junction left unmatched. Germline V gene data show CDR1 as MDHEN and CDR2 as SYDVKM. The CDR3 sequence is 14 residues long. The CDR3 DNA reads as TGTGCCAGCAGAACAGGGGGACCTCCGTACGAGCAGTACTTC. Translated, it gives CASRTGGPPYEQYF.

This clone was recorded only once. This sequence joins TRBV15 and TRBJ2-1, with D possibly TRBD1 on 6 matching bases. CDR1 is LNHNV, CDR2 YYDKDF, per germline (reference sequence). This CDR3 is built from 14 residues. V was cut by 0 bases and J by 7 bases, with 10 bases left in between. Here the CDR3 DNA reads TGTGCCACCAGCAGAGATGGGGACATAAATGAGCAGTTCTTC. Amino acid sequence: CATSRDGDINEQFF.

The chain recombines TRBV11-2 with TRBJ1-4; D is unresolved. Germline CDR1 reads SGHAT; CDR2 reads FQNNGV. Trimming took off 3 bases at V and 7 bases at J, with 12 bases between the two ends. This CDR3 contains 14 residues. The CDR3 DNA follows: TGTGCCAGCAGCTTCCCTTATTCGGGTGAAAAACTGTTTTTT. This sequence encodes CASSFPYSGEKLFF.

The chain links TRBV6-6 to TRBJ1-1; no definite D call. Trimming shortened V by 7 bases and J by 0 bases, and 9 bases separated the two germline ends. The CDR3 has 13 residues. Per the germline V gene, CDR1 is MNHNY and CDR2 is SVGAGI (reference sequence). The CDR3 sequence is CASTTEVNTEAFF. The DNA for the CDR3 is TGTGCCAGCACCACGGAGGTGAACACTGAAGCTTTCTTT.

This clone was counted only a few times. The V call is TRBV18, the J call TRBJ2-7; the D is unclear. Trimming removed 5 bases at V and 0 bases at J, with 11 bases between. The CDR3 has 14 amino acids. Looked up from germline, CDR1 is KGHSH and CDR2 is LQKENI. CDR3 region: CASSIFRSSYEQYF. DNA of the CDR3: TGTGCCAGCTCAATCTTTAGGAGCTCCTACGAGCAGTACTTC.

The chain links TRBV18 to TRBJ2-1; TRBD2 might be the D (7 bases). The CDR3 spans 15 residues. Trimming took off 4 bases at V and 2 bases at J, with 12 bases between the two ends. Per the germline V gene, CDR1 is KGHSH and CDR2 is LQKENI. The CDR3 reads CASSRGGAPYNEQFF. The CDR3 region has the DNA TGTGCCAGCTCACGGGGGGGCGCCCCCTACAATGAGCAGTTCTTC.

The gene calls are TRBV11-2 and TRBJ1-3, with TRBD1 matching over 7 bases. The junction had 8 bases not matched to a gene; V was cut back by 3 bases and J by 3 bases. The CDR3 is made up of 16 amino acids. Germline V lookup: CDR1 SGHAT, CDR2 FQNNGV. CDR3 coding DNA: TGTGCCAGCAGCTTGGGGCAAGGGGGCTATGGAAACACCATATATTTT. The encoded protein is CASSLGQGGYGNTIYF.

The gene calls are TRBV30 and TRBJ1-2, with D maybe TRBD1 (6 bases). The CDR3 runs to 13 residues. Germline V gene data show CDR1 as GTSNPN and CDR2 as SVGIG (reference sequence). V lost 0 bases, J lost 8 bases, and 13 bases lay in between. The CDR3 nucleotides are TGTGCCTGGAGTGTGCGGACAGCCGGGGGCTACACCTTC. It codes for CAWSVRTAGGYTF.